One and the same sample provided the 10 T cell receptor beta chains below, sequenced in a study of T cell changes during pregnancy in multiple sclerosis. Sequencing was performed with immunoSEQ multiplex PCR; in TCRdb, only in-frame clones are kept and a portion is missing. The sample consists of approximately 36,000 clones, around 89% of them appearing once. This sample comprised CD8+ T cells from peripheral blood mononuclear cells, obtained in the third trimester of pregnancy. These receptor sequences come from a female donor with multiple sclerosis, enrolled in a pregnancy study.

The rearrangement joins TRBV5-4 to TRBJ2-7, with 10 bases aligning to TRBD1. This CDR3 contains 14 residues. Germline assignment: CDR1 SGHNT and CDR2 YYREEE (reference sequence). Trimming at V came to 6 bases and at J to 5 bases, leaving 8 bases not matched to a gene. Written as DNA, the CDR3 is TGTGCCAGCAACCTAGACAGGGGGCCGCACGAGCAGTACTTC. Amino acid sequence: CASNLDRGPHEQYF.

This sequence joins TRBV19 and TRBJ2-7, with TRBD2 as a possible D gene (5 bases). Trimming cost V 3 bases and J 7 bases, with 13 bases left between them. CDR1 is LNHDA and CDR2 is SQIVND in the germline V gene (reference sequence). This CDR3 comprises 13 residues. CDR3: CASSILRGWEQYF. The CDR3 nucleotides read TGTGCCAGTAGTATTTTACGAGGGTGGGAGCAGTACTTC.

This clone has only one observation. The chain combines TRBV6-5 with TRBJ2-5, with TRBD2 as a possible D gene (6 bases). CDR1 MNHEY and CDR2 SVGAGI come from the germline V gene. There are 15 residues in the CDR3. V dropped 4 bases and J dropped 8 bases, with 20 bases sitting between them. The CDR3 DNA sequence: TGTGCCAGCAGTTCCCCGGGGGTAGGAGGGCCTACCCAGTACTTC. As protein: CASSSPGVGGPTQYF.

The chain is built from TRBV27 and TRBJ2-5; 10 nucleotides line up with TRBD1. This CDR3 has 14 amino acids. Germline loops: CDR1 MNHEY, CDR2 SMNVEV (reference sequence). Germline trimming cut 5 bases from V and 4 bases from J; bases unmatched to any gene: 4. CDR3 residues: CASSPWTGGETQYF. The DNA for the CDR3 is TGTGCCAGCAGTCCGTGGACAGGGGGAGAGACCCAGTACTTC.

The chain uses TRBV6-6 and TRBJ1-1, with TRBD1 matching 7 bases. The CDR3 length is 15 residues. Germline values: CDR1 MNHNY, CDR2 SVGAGI (reference sequence). V lost 2 bases to trimming and J lost 1 base; unmatched junction nucleotides: 4. The CDR3 region is CASSYVTGENTEAFF. CDR3 sequence (DNA): TGTGCCAGCAGTTACGTTACAGGGGAGAACACTGAAGCTTTCTTT.

This clone came up once. The gene calls are TRBV6-5 and TRBJ2-7, with 8 bases matching TRBD2. V dropped 4 bases and J dropped 2; count of bases not matched to a gene: 10. Germline V lookup: CDR1 MNHEY, CDR2 SVGAGI. CDR3 length: 16 amino acids. Here the CDR3 reads CASSSLRLARTYEQYF. CDR3 in DNA: TGTGCCAGCAGTTCCTTAAGACTAGCGCGGACCTACGAGCAGTACTTC.

CDR3 nucleotide sequence: TGCGCCAGCAGCTTGAGCGGGACAGGGTTTTATCAGCCCCAGCATTTT. This encodes CASSLSGTGFYQPQHF. The chain uses TRBV5-1 and TRBJ1-5, with 9 bases matching TRBD1. The V segment lost 1 base and the J segment 5 bases; nucleotides outside the gene matches: 7. CDR1 and CDR2 (germline): SGHRS, YFSETQ. The CDR3 is 16 amino acids.

This rearrangement joins TRBV6-1 to TRBJ1-2; TRBD1 might be the D (6 bases). Between the trimmed V and J ends, which lost 7 bases and 4 bases, there was a span of 13 bases. This CDR3 has 13 amino acids. CDR1 and CDR2 (germline): MNHNS, SASEGT. The CDR3 reads CASKPTGFYGYTF. The CDR3 bases are TGTGCCAGCAAACCGACAGGTTTCTATGGCTACACCTTC.

A few counts support this clone. The chain is built from TRBV6-4 and TRBJ2-2; TRBD2 aligns across 12 bases. V was clipped by 0 bases and J by 9 bases; unmatched bases: 5. CDR1 and CDR2 (germline): MRHNA, SNTAGT. The CDR3 loop spans 16 amino acids. CDR3 amino acids: CASSDSASGGARELFF. The CDR3 coding sequence is TGTGCCAGCAGTGACTCCGCTAGCGGGGGGGCGCGGGAGCTGTTTTTT.

This CDR3 reads CASSLGLGRYEQYF. DNA of the CDR3: TGTGCCAGCAGCTTGGGCCTCGGCCGGTACGAGCAGTACTTC. The chain joins TRBV7-8 to TRBJ2-7, with D unclear. V was shortened by 3 bases and J by 4 bases, with 13 bases between the two germline ends. The CDR3 totals 14 residues. From germline, CDR1 is SGHVS and CDR2 FQNEAQ.